The clone carrying this T cell receptor beta chain was seen ten or more times. The antigen is not known. Template switching supplied a universal primer site; unique molecular identifiers were carried on the cDNA. TCRdb called the 5' RACE reads again in MiXCR, with one record for every CDR3 protein. The data hold about 700,000 distinct CDR3 sequences, with 8.5% to 9.5% observed a single time. These data are taken from a study of identical twins. Study findings and constraints: Beta out-of-frame sequences displayed a weaker excess of sharing between twins. For cord blood, abundant beta clonotypes had fewer insertions, unlike memory repertoires, which showed none.

Healthy Caucasians made up all donors. This CDR3 comprises 12 residues. With V trimmed by 5 bases and J by 7 bases, 5 bases remained unmatched. Germline V gene data show CDR1 as MDHEN and CDR2 as SYDVKM. This sample was also put to use in a study of yellow fever vaccine responses in identical twins.

The sequenced sample consisted of PBMCs. The chain recombines TRBV28 with TRBJ2-7; TRBD1 matches at 7 bases. The source is a woman aged 18-30 years in good health. The CDR3 nucleotides are TGTGCCAGCAGTGACAGGGTAGGAGAGCAGTACTTC. Its translation: CASSDRVGEQYF.